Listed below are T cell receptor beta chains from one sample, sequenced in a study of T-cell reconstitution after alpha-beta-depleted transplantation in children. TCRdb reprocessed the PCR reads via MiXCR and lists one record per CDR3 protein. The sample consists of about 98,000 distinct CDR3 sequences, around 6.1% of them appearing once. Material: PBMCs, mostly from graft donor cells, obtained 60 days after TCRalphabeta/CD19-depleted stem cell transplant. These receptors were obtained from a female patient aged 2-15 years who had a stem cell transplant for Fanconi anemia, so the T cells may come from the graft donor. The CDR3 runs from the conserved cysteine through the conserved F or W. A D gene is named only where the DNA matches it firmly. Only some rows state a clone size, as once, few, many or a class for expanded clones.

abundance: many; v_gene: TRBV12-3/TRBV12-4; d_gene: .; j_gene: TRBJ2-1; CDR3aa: CASSFNVEQFF; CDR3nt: TGTGCCAGCAGTTTTAATGTTGAGCAGTTCTTC
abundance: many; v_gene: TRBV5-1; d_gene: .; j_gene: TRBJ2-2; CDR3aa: CASSLQGLRTGELFF; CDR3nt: TGCGCCAGCAGCTTGCAGGGATTGAGGACCGGGGAGCTGTTTTTT
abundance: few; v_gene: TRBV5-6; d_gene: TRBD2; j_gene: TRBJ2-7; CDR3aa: CASSAGLARYEQYF; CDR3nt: TGTGCCAGCAGCGCTGGACTAGCGAGGTACGAGCAGTACTTC
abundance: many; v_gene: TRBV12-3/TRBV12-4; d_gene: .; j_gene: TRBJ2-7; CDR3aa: CASSLAPLTYEQYF; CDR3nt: TGTGCCAGCAGTTTAGCACCCCTAACTTACGAGCAGTACTTC
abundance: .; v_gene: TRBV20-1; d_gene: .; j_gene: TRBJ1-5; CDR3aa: CSGLNRDFGGQPQHF; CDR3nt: TGCAGTGGCCTTAATCGGGACTTTGGGGGTCAGCCCCAGCATTTT
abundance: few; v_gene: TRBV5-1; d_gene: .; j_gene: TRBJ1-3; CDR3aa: CASSLEAVMVSGNTIYF; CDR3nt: TGCGCCAGCAGCTTGGAGGCGGTTATGGTCTCTGGAAACACCATATATTTT
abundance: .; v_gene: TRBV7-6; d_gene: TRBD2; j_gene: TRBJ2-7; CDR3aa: CASSFSIPLLAGGLTYEQYF; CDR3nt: TGTGCCAGCAGCTTCTCCATACCCTTACTAGCGGGAGGCCTAACCTACGAGCAGTACTTC
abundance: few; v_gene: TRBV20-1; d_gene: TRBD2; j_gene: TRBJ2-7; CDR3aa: CSAQWAGAYEQYF; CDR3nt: TGCAGTGCTCAGTGGGCGGGAGCGTACGAGCAGTACTTC
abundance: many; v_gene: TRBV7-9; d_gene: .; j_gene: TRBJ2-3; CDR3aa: CASSSRLESTDTQYF; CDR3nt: TGTGCCAGCAGCTCCCGACTAGAGAGCACAGATACGCAGTATTTT
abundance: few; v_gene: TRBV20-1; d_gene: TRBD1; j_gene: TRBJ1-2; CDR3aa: CSATGTGFGGYTF; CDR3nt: TGCAGTGCAACCGGGACAGGGTTTGGGGGCTACACCTTC
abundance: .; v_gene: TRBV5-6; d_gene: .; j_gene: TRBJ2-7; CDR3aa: CASRLGRYLTTTLDEQYF; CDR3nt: TGTGCCAGCAGGTTGGGGCGTTACCTGACAACCACCCTGGATGAGCAGTACTTC
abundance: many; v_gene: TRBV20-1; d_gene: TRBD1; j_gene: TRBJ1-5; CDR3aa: CSARWGQGPYQPQHF; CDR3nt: TGCAGTGCTAGGTGGGGACAGGGGCCGTATCAGCCCCAGCATTTT
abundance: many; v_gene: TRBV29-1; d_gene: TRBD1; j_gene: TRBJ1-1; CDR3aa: CSVEDPGQGAGNTEAFF; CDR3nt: TGCAGCGTTGAAGATCCCGGACAGGGGGCGGGGAACACTGAAGCTTTCTTT
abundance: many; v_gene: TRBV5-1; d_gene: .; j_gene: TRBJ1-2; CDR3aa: CASSLDSSNYGYTF; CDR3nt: TGCGCCAGCAGCTTGGACAGTTCTAACTATGGCTACACCTTC
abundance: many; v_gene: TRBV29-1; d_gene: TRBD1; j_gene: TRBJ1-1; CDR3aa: CSVTPGGRDTEAFF; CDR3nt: TGCAGCGTTACCCCAGGGGGCAGAGATACTGAAGCTTTCTTT
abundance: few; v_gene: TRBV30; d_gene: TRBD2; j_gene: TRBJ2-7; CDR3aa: CAWRTSLLSYEQYF; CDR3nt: TGTGCCTGGAGGACTAGCCTACTTTCCTACGAGCAGTACTTC
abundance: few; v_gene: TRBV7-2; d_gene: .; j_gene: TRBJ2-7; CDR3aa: CASSLGLQRLYEQYF; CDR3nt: TGTGCCAGCAGCTTAGGCTTACAGCGGCTCTACGAGCAGTACTTC
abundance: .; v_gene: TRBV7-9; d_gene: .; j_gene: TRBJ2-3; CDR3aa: CASSLRTHTHTDTQYF; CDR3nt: TGTGCCAGCAGCTTAAGGACACACACACACACAGATACGCAGTATTTT
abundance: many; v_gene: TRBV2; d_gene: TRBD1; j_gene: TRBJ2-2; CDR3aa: CASTLGTVYTGELFF; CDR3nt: TGTGCCAGCACCCTCGGGACAGTATACACCGGGGAGCTGTTTTTT
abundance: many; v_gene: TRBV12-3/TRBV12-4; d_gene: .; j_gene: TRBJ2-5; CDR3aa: CASSLALSLHQETQYF; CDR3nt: TGTGCCAGCAGTTTGGCACTTAGTCTCCACCAAGAGACCCAGTACTTC
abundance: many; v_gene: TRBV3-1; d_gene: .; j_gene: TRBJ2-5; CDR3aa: CASSQRGRAQTQYF; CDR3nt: TGTGCCAGCAGCCAACGTGGCCGGGCGCAGACCCAGTACTTC